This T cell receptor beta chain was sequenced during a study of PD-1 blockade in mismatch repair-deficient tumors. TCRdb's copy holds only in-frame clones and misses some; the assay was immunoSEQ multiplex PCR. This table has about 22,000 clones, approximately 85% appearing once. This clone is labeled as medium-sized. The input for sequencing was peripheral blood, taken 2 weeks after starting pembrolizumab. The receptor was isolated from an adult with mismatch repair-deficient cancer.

The CDR3 reads CASSDPLNGGYTF. CDR3 coding DNA: TGTGCCAGCAGTGACCCACTAAACGGGGGCTACACCTTC. The J gene is TRBJ1-2, the V gene TRBV6-1; D remains ambiguous. CDR1 is MNHNS and CDR2 is SASEGT in the germline V gene. CDR3 length: 13 residues. V lost 3 bases to trimming and J lost 8 bases, with 13 bases between them.